These T cell receptor beta chains were read from a single sample in a study of blood T cell repertoires in COVID-19. The repertoire was sequenced with immunoSEQ multiplex PCR; TCRdb's copy has only in-frame clones and lacks some. The sample includes about 200,000 clones, approximately 81% seen only once; the top ten take approximately 5%. Specimen: peripheral blood. The receptors here all came from a woman of 80 years or more with acute or convalescent COVID-19. Each CDR3 is given with its conserved first and last residue. Fields, in order: CDR3 length, J gene, D gene, clone size, V gene, CDR3 DNA, CDR3 protein. A D gene is named only where the DNA matches it firmly. Clone size is given for some rows only: seen once, a few or many times, or a class if the clone is expanded.

19,TRBJ2-1,NA,NA,TRBV7-2,TGTGCCAGCAGCTTATTATTTTCTGACTCGGGACTCGAACTAAATGAGCAGTTCTTC,CASSLLFSDSGLELNEQFF
15,TRBJ2-7,TRBD2,once,TRBV7-2,TGTGCCAGCAGCTACGTTAGCGGGAGCTCGGTAGAGCAGTACTTC,CASSYVSGSSVEQYF
13,TRBJ2-7,NA,NA,TRBV10-3,TGTGCCATCATGCAAGGGGCCCCCTACGAGCAGTACTTC,CAIMQGAPYEQYF
19,TRBJ1-1,TRBD1,NA,TRBV6-2/TRBV6-3,TGTGCCAGCAGTTACCGGTGGACAGGGGGCAACCCCACGAACACTGAAGCTTTCTTT,CASSYRWTGGNPTNTEAFF
16,TRBJ2-1,TRBD1,NA,TRBV24-1,TGTGCCACCAGTGACTCGGACAGGGGAAGGTTTAATGAGCAGTTCTTC,CATSDSDRGRFNEQFF
13,TRBJ2-4,NA,NA,TRBV18,TGTGCCAGCTCCCTCGGGTCTGAAGGCATTCAGTACTTC,CASSLGSEGIQYF
12,TRBJ1-3,NA,once,TRBV11-2,TGTGCCAGCAGCTTAGTAGGGGCCACCATATATTTT,CASSLVGATIYF
14,TRBJ2-7,NA,NA,TRBV18,TGTGCCAGCCGAATTCAAGCAGGGTCCCACGAGCAGTACTTC,CASRIQAGSHEQYF
13,TRBJ2-1,NA,NA,TRBV3-1/TRBV3-2,TGTGCCAGCAGCCCGGGCTCCTACAATGAGCAGTTCTTC,CASSPGSYNEQFF
13,TRBJ1-5,NA,few,TRBV4-1,TGCGCCAGCTGCCCCCTGACAGGACTGCCCCAGCATTTT,CASCPLTGLPQHF
14,TRBJ2-7,NA,NA,TRBV4-3,TGCGCCAGCAGTCTGGGGCCTGGATTGGGCGAGCAGTACTTC,CASSLGPGLGEQYF
13,TRBJ1-2,NA,NA,TRBV9,TGTGCCAGCAGCGTAGTGGGGGAGGGTGGCTACACCTTC,CASSVVGEGGYTF
16,TRBJ1-2,TRBD1,NA,TRBV13,TGTGCCAGCAGCTTACAAACGCGGACAGGGAGAGATGGCTACACCTTC,CASSLQTRTGRDGYTF
17,TRBJ1-5,TRBD1,NA,TRBV27,TGTGCCAGCAGCCCAAGGGACAGTTCCTATAGCAATCAGCCCCAGCATTTT,CASSPRDSSYSNQPQHF
14,TRBJ2-7,TRBD1,NA,TRBV7-6,TGTGCCAGCAGCTTAGGGACAGGAGCCAGCGAGCAGTACTTC,CASSLGTGASEQYF
15,TRBJ2-4,NA,NA,TRBV6-5,TGTGCCAGCAGTTACGGAGGGGAAGGCAAAAACATTCAGTACTTC,CASSYGGEGKNIQYF
14,TRBJ1-1,NA,NA,TRBV28,TGTGCCAGCGGGCCGGGGGTGCCCGAGCATGAAGCTTTCTTT,CASGPGVPEHEAFF
12,TRBJ1-1,NA,NA,TRBV3-1/TRBV3-2,TGTGCCAGCGGGGGGGTGAACACTGAAGCTTTCTTT,CASGGVNTEAFF
15,TRBJ1-5,TRBD1,few,TRBV6-1,TGTGCCAGCAGTGAAGCGGGACAGGGGGCCCAGCCCCAGCATTTT,CASSEAGQGAQPQHF
16,TRBJ1-2,NA,NA,TRBV7-8,TGTGCCAGCAGCTTAAATTTGGGGCTGTTTAACTATGGCTACACCTTC,CASSLNLGLFNYGYTF
15,TRBJ2-7,NA,once,TRBV6-5,TGTGCCAGCAGTTACTTAGGGAGCAGCTCCTACGAGCAGTACTTC,CASSYLGSSSYEQYF
15,TRBJ1-6,TRBD1,NA,TRBV7-9,TGTGCCAGCAGAGGAGGGGGCCCCTATAATTCACCCCTCCACTTT,CASRGGGPYNSPLHF
16,TRBJ2-3,NA,NA,TRBV7-2,TGTGCCAGCAGCTCTCTGGGACCGGGAGTTTCGGATACGCAGTATTTT,CASSSLGPGVSDTQYF
13,TRBJ2-7,NA,NA,TRBV7-6,TGTGCCAGCAGCTTAGCAACTTTCCACGAGCAGTACTTC,CASSLATFHEQYF
17,TRBJ1-2,TRBD1,NA,TRBV28,TGTGCCAGCAGTCCTTCGCCCGGGACAGATGGCGTTCGAGGCTACACCTTC,CASSPSPGTDGVRGYTF
13,TRBJ2-5,TRBD2,NA,TRBV12-3/TRBV12-4,TGTGCCAGCAGTCAGCTAGCGGAAGAGACCCAGTACTTC,CASSQLAEETQYF
16,TRBJ2-1,NA,NA,TRBV4-1,TGCGCCAGCAGCCCCTCGGGGGTCGTGTCCTACAATGAGCAGTTCTTC,CASSPSGVVSYNEQFF
15,TRBJ1-6,TRBD1,NA,TRBV6-6,TGTGCCAGCAGTTACATCCAGGGGGCTGATTCACCCCTCCACTTT,CASSYIQGADSPLHF
12,TRBJ2-7,NA,NA,TRBV11-3,TGTGCCAGCAGCTTAGGTGGTAGCGAGCAGTACTTC,CASSLGGSEQYF
13,TRBJ2-7,TRBD1,once,TRBV27,TGTGCCAGCAGTTTACGACAGGGTTACGAGCAGTACTTC,CASSLRQGYEQYF
14,TRBJ1-2,TRBD1,NA,TRBV10-3,TGTGCCATCAGCCCGGGACAGGGAGTTTATGGCTACACCTTC,CAISPGQGVYGYTF
19,TRBJ2-3,TRBD2,many,TRBV7-6,TGTGCCAGCAGCGGATTACCGGGACTAGCGGGAGGGAGCCTATATACGCAGTATTTT,CASSGLPGLAGGSLYTQYF
17,TRBJ2-1,NA,NA,TRBV11-3,TGTGCCAGCAGCTTAGATCGAGCGGGTGTGTCCTACAATGAGCAGTTCTTC,CASSLDRAGVSYNEQFF
16,TRBJ2-7,NA,NA,TRBV5-1,TGCGCCAGCAGCTTGGCCCGATTTGGTAAGCATGACGAGCAGTACTTC,CASSLARFGKHDEQYF
14,TRBJ2-7,TRBD2,NA,TRBV18,TGTGCCAGCTCGCGGACTAGCGGAACCTACGAGCAGTACTTC,CASSRTSGTYEQYF
15,TRBJ2-5,TRBD2,NA,TRBV7-9,TGTGCCAGCAGCATTCCGGGACTAGGTGGAGAGACCCAGTACTTC,CASSIPGLGGETQYF
16,TRBJ2-1,TRBD2,NA,TRBV5-1,TGCGCCAGCAGCTGGGGGGGGAGCGGTGGTTACAATGAGCAGTTCTTC,CASSWGGSGGYNEQFF
14,TRBJ1-1,TRBD1,NA,TRBV7-2,TGTGCCAGCAGCTTGGGACAGGGGAACACTGAAGCTTTCTTT,CASSLGQGNTEAFF
15,TRBJ1-5,TRBD1,NA,TRBV7-2,TGTGCCAGCAGCTTTTCGACAGGGAACCGTCAGCCCCAGCATTTT,CASSFSTGNRQPQHF
16,TRBJ2-1,TRBD1,NA,TRBV7-3,TGTGCCAGCAGCTTGCGCGGCCAGGGGGCATTCAATGAGCAGTTCTTC,CASSLRGQGAFNEQFF
17,TRBJ2-4,TRBD2,NA,TRBV7-2,TGTGCCAGCAGCTTACGTTCGGCGGGAGTGGCGGGAAACATTCAGTACTTC,CASSLRSAGVAGNIQYF
13,TRBJ1-5,NA,NA,TRBV5-1,TGCGCCAGCAGCGCGGGCCAAAATCAGCCCCAGCATTTT,CASSAGQNQPQHF
15,TRBJ2-5,NA,NA,TRBV6-5,TGTGCCAGCAGTTACGCCGTGTGGAGACAAGAGACCCAGTACTTC,CASSYAVWRQETQYF
18,TRBJ1-1,TRBD1,once,TRBV19,TGTGCCAGTAGTTTCCCCCTGACAGGGGTGGGTCGGAACACTGAAGCTTTCTTT,CASSFPLTGVGRNTEAFF
16,TRBJ2-1,TRBD2,NA,TRBV5-1,TGCGCCAGCAGCTCGACGGGACTAGCGGGAATCAATGAGCAGTTCTTC,CASSSTGLAGINEQFF
14,TRBJ2-3,NA,NA,TRBV3-1/TRBV3-2,TGTGCCAGCAGCCAAACCCGGGGGTCAGATACGCAGTATTTT,CASSQTRGSDTQYF
14,TRBJ2-2,TRBD1,few,TRBV9,TGTGCCAGACGACAGGGGTCCGGCACCGGGGAGCTGTTTTTT,CARRQGSGTGELFF
15,TRBJ2-3,TRBD1,once,TRBV5-1,TGCGCCAGCAGCTCCACAGGGGGCACCACAGATACGCAGTATTTT,CASSSTGGTTDTQYF
14,TRBJ2-5,TRBD2,NA,TRBV4-1,TGCGCCAGCAGCCTGACTAGCATCACGGAGACCCAGTACTTC,CASSLTSITETQYF
14,TRBJ1-2,NA,NA,TRBV5-1,TGCGCCAGCAGCTTGGATACGGGGGGCTATGGCTACACCTTC,CASSLDTGGYGYTF
18,TRBJ2-1,TRBD2,NA,TRBV7-2,TGTGCCAGCAGTGACCGGACTAGCGGAATCGTTTCCTACAATGAGCAGTTCTTC,CASSDRTSGIVSYNEQFF
15,TRBJ1-1,NA,NA,TRBV7-2,TGTGCCAGCAGCTTAGAGGGAGGGAGGGGGACTGAAGCTTTCTTT,CASSLEGGRGTEAFF
15,TRBJ2-3,TRBD2,few,TRBV18,TGTGCCAGCTCACTACTAGCGGGATGGGCCGATACGCAGTATTTT,CASSLLAGWADTQYF
14,TRBJ2-1,TRBD2,NA,TRBV5-6,TGTGCCAGCAGCTGGGGGACTAGCCGGGGTGAGCAGTTCTTC,CASSWGTSRGEQFF
16,TRBJ2-1,TRBD2,NA,TRBV16,TGTGCCAGCAGCCAATTTACTAGCGGGTCGAACAATGAGCAGTTCTTC,CASSQFTSGSNNEQFF
14,TRBJ1-6,NA,NA,TRBV6-5,TGTGCCAGCAGTCTGGACAACCTAGGAAATCCCCTCCACTTT,CASSLDNLGNPLHF
17,TRBJ2-2,NA,NA,TRBV4-3,TGCGCCAGCAGCCACTTACCCTGGACTACCAACACCGGGGAGCTGTTTTTT,CASSHLPWTTNTGELFF